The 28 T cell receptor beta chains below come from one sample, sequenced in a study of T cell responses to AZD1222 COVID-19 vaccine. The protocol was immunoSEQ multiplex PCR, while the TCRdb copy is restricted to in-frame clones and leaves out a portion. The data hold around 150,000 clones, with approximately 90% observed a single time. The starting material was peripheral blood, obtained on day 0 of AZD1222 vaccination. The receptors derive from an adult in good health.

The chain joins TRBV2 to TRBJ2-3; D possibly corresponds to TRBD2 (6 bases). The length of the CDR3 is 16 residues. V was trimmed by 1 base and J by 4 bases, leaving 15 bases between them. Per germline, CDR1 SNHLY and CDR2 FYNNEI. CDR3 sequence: CASSEEVLGLSDTQYF. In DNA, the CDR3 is TGTGCCAGCAGTGAAGAAGTGTTGGGACTGTCAGATACGCAGTATTTT.

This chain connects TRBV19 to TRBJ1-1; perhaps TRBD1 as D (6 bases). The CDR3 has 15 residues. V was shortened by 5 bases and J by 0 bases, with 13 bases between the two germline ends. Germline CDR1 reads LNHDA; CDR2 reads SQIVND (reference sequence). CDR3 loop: CASSPGRGLNTEAFF. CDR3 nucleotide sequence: TGTGCCAGTAGTCCTGGCAGGGGTTTGAACACTGAAGCTTTCTTT.

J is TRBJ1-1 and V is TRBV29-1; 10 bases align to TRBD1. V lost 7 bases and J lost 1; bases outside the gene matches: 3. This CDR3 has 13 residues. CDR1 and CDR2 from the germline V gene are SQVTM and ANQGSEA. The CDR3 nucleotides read TGCAGCGCTAGACAGGGGGCGAACACTGAAGCTTTCTTT. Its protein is CSARQGANTEAFF.

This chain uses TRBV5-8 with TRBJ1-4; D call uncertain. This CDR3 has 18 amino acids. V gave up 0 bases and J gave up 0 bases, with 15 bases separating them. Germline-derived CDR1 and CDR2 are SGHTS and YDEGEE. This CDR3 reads CASSLGGSAAATNEKLFF. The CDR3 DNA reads TGTGCCAGCAGCTTGGGCGGGAGCGCCGCCGCAACTAATGAAAAACTGTTTTTT.

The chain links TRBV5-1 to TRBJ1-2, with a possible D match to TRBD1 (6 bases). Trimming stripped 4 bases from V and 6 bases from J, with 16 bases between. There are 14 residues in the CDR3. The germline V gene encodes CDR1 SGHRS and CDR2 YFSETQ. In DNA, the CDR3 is TGCGCCAGCAGCCTACAAGGGGGATCTAATGGCTACACCTTC. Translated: CASSLQGGSNGYTF.

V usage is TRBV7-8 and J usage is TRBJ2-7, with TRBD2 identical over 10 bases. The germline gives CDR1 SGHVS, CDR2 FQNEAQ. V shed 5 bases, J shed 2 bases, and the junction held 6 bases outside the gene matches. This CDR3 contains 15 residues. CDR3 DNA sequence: TGTGCCAGCAGCCGGGGGAGCGGGGGGGCCTACGAGCAGTACTTC. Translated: CASSRGSGGAYEQYF.

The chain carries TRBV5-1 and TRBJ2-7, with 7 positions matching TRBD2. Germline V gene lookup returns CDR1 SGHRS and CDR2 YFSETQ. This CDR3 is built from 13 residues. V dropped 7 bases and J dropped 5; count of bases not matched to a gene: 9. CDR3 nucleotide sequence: TGCGCCAGCGGGCGCGGGAGCCTAAACGAGCAGTACTTC. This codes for CASGRGSLNEQYF.

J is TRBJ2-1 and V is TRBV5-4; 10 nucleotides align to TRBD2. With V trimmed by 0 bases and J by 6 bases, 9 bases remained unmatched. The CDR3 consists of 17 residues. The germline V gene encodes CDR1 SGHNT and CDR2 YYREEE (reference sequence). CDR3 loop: CASSLELAGARGNEQFF. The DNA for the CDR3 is TGTGCCAGCAGCTTGGAGCTAGCGGGAGCCCGGGGCAATGAGCAGTTCTTC.

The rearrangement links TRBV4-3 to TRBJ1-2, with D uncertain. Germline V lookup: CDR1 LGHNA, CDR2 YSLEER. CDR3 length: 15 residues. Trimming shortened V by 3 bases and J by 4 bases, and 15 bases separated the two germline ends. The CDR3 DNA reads TGCGCCAGCAGCCAGACGCGTGTCTCCTTCTATGGCTACACCTTC. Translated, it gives CASSQTRVSFYGYTF.

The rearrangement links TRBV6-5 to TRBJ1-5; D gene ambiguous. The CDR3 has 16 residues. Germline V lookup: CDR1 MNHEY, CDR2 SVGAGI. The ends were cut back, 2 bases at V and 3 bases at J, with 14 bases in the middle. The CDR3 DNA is TGTGCCAGCAGTTACGCGGAATTCGGTGACAATCAGCCCCAGCATTTT. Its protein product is CASSYAEFGDNQPQHF.

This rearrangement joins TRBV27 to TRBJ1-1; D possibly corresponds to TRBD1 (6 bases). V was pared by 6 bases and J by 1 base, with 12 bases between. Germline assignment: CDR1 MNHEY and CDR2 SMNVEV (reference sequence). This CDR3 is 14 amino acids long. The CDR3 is CASRQQGPNTEAFF. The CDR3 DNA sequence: TGTGCCAGCAGACAACAGGGACCGAACACTGAAGCTTTCTTT.

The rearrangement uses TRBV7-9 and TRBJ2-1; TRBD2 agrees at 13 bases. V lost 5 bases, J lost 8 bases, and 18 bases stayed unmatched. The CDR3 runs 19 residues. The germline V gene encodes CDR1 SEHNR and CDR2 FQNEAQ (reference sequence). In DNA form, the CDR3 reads TGTGCCAGCAGCCCATCAAGGACTAGCGGGGGAAGGGTTTTCGATGAGCAGTTCTTC. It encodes CASSPSRTSGGRVFDEQFF. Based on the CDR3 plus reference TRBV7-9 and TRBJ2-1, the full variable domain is DTGVSQNPRHKITKRGQNVTFRCDPISEHNRLYWYRQTLGQGPEFLTYFQNEAQLEKSRLLSDRFSAERPKGSFSTLEIQRTEQGDSAMYLCASSPSRTSGGRVFDEQFFGPGTRLTVL.

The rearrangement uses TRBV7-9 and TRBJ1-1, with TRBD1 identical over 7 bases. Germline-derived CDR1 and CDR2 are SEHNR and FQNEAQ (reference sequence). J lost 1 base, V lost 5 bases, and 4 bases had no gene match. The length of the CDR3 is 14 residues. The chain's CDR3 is CASSGTVENTEAFF. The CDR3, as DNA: TGTGCCAGCAGCGGGACAGTCGAGAACACTGAAGCTTTCTTT.

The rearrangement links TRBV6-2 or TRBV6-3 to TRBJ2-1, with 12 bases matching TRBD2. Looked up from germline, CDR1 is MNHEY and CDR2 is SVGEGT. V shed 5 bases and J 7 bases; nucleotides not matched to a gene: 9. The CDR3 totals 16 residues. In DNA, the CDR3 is TGTGCCAGCAGTACAGCGACTAGCGGGAGAGGAAATGAGCAGTTCTTC. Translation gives CASSTATSGRGNEQFF.

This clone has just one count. CDR3 in DNA: TGTGCCAGCAGCTTGTTCCAGGGAGCTAACTATGGCTACACCTTC. The encoded protein is CASSLFQGANYGYTF. The chain links TRBV5-6 to TRBJ1-2; perhaps TRBD1 as D (5 bases). CDR1 and CDR2 (germline): SGHDT, YYEEEE. The length of the CDR3 is 15 residues. V was pared by 1 base and J by 0 bases, with 10 bases between.

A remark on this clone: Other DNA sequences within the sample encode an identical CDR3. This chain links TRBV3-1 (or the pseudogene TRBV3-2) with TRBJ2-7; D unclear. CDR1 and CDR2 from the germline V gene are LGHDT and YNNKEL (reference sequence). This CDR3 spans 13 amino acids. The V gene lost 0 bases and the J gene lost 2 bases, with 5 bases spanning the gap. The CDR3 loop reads CASSQEFPYEQYF. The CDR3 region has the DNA TGTGCCAGCAGCCAAGAATTTCCCTACGAGCAGTACTTC.

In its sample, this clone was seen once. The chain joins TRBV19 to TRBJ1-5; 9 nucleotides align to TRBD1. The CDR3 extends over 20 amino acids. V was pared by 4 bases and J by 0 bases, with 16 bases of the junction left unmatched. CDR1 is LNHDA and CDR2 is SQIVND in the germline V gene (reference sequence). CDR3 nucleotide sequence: TGTGCCAGTAGTACCGTCCGGACAGGGGCCCGGTTATATAGCAATCAGCCCCAGCATTTT. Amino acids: CASSTVRTGARLYSNQPQHF.

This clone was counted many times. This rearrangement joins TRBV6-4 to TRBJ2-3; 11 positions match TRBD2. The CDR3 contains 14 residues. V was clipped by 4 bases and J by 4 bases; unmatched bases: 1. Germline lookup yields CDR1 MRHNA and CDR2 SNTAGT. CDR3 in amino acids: CASSVSGGADTQYF. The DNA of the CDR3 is TGTGCCAGCAGTGTTAGCGGGGGGGCAGATACGCAGTATTTT.

As DNA, the CDR3 is TGTGCCAGCAGCCGGCCGGGACAGGGAAACTATGGCTACACCTTC. Its translation is CASSRPGQGNYGYTF. The chain has TRBV6-2 or TRBV6-3 and TRBJ1-2, with 9 bases fitting TRBD1. This CDR3 contains 15 residues. V shed 6 bases and J 2 bases; nucleotides not matched to a gene: 7. Germline lookup yields CDR1 MNHEY and CDR2 SVGEGT.

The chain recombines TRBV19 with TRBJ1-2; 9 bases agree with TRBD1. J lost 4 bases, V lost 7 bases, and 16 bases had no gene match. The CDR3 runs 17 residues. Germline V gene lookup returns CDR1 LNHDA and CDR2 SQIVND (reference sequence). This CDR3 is CASKNKRTGGAGYGYTF. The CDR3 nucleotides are TGTGCCAGTAAAAACAAGCGAACAGGGGGCGCGGGCTATGGCTACACCTTC.

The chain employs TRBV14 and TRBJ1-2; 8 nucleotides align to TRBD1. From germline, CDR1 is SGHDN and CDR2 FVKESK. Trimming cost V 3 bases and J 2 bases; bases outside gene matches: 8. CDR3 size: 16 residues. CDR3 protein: CASSQAGTGLNYGYTF. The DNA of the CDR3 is TGTGCCAGCAGCCAGGCCGGGACAGGCCTCAACTATGGCTACACCTTC.

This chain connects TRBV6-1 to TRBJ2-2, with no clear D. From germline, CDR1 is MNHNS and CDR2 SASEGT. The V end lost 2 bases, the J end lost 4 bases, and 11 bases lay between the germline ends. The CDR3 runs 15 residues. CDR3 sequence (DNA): TGTGCCAGCAGTGAAATCCTGTCTTCCACCGGGGAGCTGTTTTTT. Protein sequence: CASSEILSSTGELFF.

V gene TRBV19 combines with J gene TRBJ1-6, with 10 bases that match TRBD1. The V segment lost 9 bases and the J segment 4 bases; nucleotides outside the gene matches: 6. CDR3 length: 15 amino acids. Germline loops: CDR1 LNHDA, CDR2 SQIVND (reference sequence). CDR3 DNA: TGTGCCAGCTCTCCGGGACAGGGGTATAATTCACCCCTCCACTTT. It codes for CASSPGQGYNSPLHF.

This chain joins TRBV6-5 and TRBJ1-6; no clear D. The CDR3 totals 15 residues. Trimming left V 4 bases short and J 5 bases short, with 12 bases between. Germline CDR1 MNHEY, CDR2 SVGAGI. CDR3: CASSSSGLNNSPLHF. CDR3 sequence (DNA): TGTGCCAGCAGTTCTTCCGGGCTAAATAATTCACCCCTCCACTTT.

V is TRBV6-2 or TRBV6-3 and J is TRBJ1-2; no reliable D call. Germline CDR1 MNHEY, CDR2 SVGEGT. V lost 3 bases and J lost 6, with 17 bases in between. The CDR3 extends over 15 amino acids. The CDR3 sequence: CASSYGELRPHGYTF. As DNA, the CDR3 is TGTGCCAGCAGTTATGGGGAGCTAAGGCCACATGGCTACACCTTC.

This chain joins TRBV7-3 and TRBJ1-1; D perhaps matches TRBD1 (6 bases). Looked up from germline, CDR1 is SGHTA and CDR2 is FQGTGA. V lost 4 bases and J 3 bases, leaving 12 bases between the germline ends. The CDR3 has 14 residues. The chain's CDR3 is CASSSRGTDTEAFF. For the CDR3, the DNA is TGTGCCAGCAGCTCCAGGGGTACGGACACTGAAGCTTTCTTT.

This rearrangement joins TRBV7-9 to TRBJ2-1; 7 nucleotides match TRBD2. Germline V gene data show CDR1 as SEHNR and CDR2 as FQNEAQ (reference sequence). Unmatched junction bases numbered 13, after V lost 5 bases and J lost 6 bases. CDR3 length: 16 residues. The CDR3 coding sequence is TGTGCCAGCAGCCCAATAGCGGGTGGAGAGAGCAATGAGCAGTTCTTC. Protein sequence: CASSPIAGGESNEQFF.

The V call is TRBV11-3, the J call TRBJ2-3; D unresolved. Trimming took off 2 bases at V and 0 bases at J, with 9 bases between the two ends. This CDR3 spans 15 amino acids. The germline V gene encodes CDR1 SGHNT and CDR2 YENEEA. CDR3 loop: CASSLSGRSTDTQYF. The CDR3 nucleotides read TGTGCCAGCAGCTTAAGTGGCAGAAGCACAGATACGCAGTATTTT.